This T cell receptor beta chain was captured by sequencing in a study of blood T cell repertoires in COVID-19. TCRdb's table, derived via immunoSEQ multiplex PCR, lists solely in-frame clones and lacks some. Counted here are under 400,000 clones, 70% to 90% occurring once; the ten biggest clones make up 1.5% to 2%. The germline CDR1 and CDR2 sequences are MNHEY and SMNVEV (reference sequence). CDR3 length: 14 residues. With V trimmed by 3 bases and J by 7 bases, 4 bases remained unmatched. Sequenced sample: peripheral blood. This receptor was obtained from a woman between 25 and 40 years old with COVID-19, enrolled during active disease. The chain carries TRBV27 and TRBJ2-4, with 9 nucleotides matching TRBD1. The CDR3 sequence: CASSFRTGVNIQYF. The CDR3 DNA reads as TGTGCCAGCAGTTTTCGGACAGGGGTGAACATTCAGTACTTC.